This T cell receptor beta chain was identified during a study of Graves' ophthalmopathy and Graves' hyperthyroidism. General study findings and limits: In blood, most expanded thyroid clonotypes above 0.001 frequency were also detected. With approximately 88% sensitivity and 81.08% specificity, a 13-signature model separated ophthalmopathy from stable hyperthyroidism.

A word on this clonotype: Its antigen is unidentified.

The germline CDR1 and CDR2 sequences are LGHNA and YSLEER. CDR3 length equals 16 residues. The V and J ends lost 2 bases and 3 bases respectively, with 17 bases between them. Beta-chain TCR CDR3 regions were amplified from RNA transcripts. Second-round multiplex PCR came after first-round RT-PCR with HTBI primers. Using its own MiXCR run on the multiplex PCR reads, TCRdb lists one record per CDR3 protein. This table has over a million distinct CDR3 sequences, about 38% appearing once. Diagnosis relied on clinical symptoms, serum thyroxine, TRAb, thyroid ultrasound and orbital computed tomography. Specimen: peripheral blood or thyroid tissue (not recorded which). This chain connects TRBV4-3 to TRBJ2-7; D possibly corresponds to TRBD1 (5 bases). The TCR comes from an adult man with Graves' hyperthyroidism. In DNA form, the CDR3 reads TGCGCCAGCAGCCAAACAGGCGACCTGGGCTTCTACGAGCAGTACTTC. This translates into CASSQTGDLGFYEQYF.